One T cell receptor (beta chain) is described in this entry. Its antigen remains undetermined. Base qualities were left out, and no much larger clone turns up one base away. Spanning cysteine to phenylalanine, the CDR3 consists of 15 amino acids. Just the 45-base CDR3 DNA is kept, in frame starting at base 1. V is pruned by 6 bases and J by 6 bases, leaving 9 bases of the junction without a gene match. CDR1 and CDR2, looked up from the germline V gene, are SNHLY and FYNNEI. The receptor library was made with multiplex PCR. The reads were generated on an Illumina HiSeq 4000. CDR3 regions were amplified by Arm-PCR with iRepertoire HTBI primers to construct TCR beta libraries. Gel purification was performed on PCR products prior to sequencing. Turning to the authors' computational methods: Across samples, 60 to 80 TRBV and roughly 13 TRBJ segments were identified and used for gene usage analysis of CDR3 amino acid clonotypes. COPE and FqMerger were used to merge filtered high-quality paired reads into contigs. Contigs were aligned with BLAST to IMGT TRBV, TRBD and TRBJ reference genes, and CDR3 was defined per IMGT. Clonotypes above 0.1% frequency were classified as highly expanded clones. Repertoire diversity was measured by Shannon entropy, and V-J evenness by the Gini coefficient. Public clonotypes were defined as clonotypes shared by more than one individual. In TCRdb, the public reads were trimmed at Q25 with fastp and aligned with MiXCR, with productive beta chains retained. For every CDR3 protein sequence, its rows merge into one entry that carries the most common genes and DNA. TCRdb assigned the V and J calls; the authors' analysis was not used. Recorded for this sample are about 290,000 distinct CDR3 sequences; around 20% of them occurred a single time. The biggest ten clones account for more than 50% of the sample.

The intended sense of this specimen's time point label: persistent/refractory GD, antithyroid drugs over 5 years with positive TRAb. For both TCR sequencing and RNA sequencing, RNA was extracted from PBMCs in TRIzol. Graves' disease was diagnosed according to American Thyroid Association guidelines. Recruitment of patients was carried out at an endocrinology department in Xi'an, China. Each patient gave about 9.1 milliliters of peripheral blood, collected in an EDTA anticoagulant tube. Ficoll Paque Plus density gradient separation was used to isolate PBMCs, and no further T cell sorting was performed. An Agilent 2100 Bioanalyzer and agarose gel were used to assess RNA quality, and a NanoDrop 2000 was used to measure RNA concentration. This sample was included in a study of regulatory T cells in long-lasting Graves disease (dated by TCRdb to about 2021). For the study in its entirety: Persistent Graves' disease meant more than 5 years of antithyroid drug treatment with TSH receptor autoantibodies that stayed positive. This study used TCR sequencing and RNA sequencing of peripheral blood to compare persistent Graves' disease patients against newly diagnosed Graves' disease patients. The study took place in China and was registered as a clinical trial. A total of 33 samples underwent TCR sequencing: around 13 from persistent and roughly 20 from newly diagnosed Graves' disease patients. Persistent Graves' disease patients in the clinical cohort had taken antithyroid drugs for around 11 years on average.

Here is what the overall study found, with its caveats: TRBV28, TRBJ1-2 and TRBJ2-5 were preferentially used in persistent disease, while TRBV20-1 and TRBJ2-1 were favored in newly diagnosed disease. The authors noted that the small sample size was a limitation that may lower accuracy. Patients with persistent disease shared more public clonotypes (about 3,000) than newly diagnosed patients did (approximately 990). Persistent Graves' disease patients showed lower TCR Shannon entropy and fewer highly expanded clones than newly diagnosed patients, suggesting clonal expansion. Sequencing and analysis were limited to the TCR beta chain. Peripheral blood alone was examined, since thyroid tissue, which constituted the primary lesion, could not be accessed.

The V and J genes are TRBV2 and TRBJ2-1, with TRBD1 matching 9 junction bases. This TCR derives from a female donor with Graves disease. The sequenced sample was peripheral blood mononuclear cells (PBMCs), obtained when the disease was refractory, from a patient treated with antithyroid drugs. The DNA sequence is TGTGCCAGCAGAACCGGGACAGGGCTCGGCAATGAGCAGTTCTTC. This sequence encodes CASRTGTGLGNEQFF.